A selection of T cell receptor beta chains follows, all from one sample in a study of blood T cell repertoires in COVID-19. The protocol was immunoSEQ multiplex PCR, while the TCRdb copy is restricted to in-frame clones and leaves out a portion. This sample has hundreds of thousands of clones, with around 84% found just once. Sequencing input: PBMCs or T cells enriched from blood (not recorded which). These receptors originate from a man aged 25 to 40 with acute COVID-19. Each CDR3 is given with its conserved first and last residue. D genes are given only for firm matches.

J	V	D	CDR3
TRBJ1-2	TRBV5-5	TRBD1	CASSLTGGNYGYTF
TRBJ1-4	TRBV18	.	CASSSGSETEKLFF
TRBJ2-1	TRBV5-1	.	CASRLETTGKTEQFF
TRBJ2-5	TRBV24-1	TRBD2	CATSDYGTSVRETQYF
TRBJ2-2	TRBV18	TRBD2	CASSQNGGLPNTGELFF
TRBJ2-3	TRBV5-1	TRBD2	CASSLRGLRKDTQYF
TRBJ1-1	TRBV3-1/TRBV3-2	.	CASSLGRGTKAFF
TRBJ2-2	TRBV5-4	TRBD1	CASSPDRTNTGELFF
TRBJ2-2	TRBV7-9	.	CASSLGTVERELFF
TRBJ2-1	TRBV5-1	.	CASRPGGQPIAYNEQFF
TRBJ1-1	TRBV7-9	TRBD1	CASSFGTGGTEAFF
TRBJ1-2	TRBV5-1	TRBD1	CASSPGTGGSGYTF
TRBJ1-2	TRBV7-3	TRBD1	CASSDRTGGGYTF
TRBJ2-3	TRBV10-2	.	CASISRSSRREDTQYF
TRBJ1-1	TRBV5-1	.	CASSLMESPEAFF
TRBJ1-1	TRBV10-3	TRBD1	CAIRGLTGKGTEAFF
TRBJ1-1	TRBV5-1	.	CASSLGNYNTEAFF
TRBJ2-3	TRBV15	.	CATSNFGGPRTDTQYF
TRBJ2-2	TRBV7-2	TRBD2	CASSLVASGVTGELFF
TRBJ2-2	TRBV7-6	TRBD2	CASSLGTSGAEVTGELFF
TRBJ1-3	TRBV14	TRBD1	CASSQDGNRGNTIYF
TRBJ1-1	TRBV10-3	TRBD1	CAISPYLTGGETEAFF
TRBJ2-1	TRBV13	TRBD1	CASSPGTETYNEQFF
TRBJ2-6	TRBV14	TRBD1	CASRRQGTALGGANVLTF
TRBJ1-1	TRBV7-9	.	CASSLVQVRITEAFF
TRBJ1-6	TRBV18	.	CASSPPDVGGGTPLHF
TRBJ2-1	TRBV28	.	CASSLTANSYNEQFF
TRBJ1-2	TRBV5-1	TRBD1	CASSPEGQSGYTF
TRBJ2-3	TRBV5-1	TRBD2	CASSRGESTDTQYF
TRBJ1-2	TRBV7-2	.	CASSRGGAYGYTF
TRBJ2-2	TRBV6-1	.	CASSGGTQGANTGELFF